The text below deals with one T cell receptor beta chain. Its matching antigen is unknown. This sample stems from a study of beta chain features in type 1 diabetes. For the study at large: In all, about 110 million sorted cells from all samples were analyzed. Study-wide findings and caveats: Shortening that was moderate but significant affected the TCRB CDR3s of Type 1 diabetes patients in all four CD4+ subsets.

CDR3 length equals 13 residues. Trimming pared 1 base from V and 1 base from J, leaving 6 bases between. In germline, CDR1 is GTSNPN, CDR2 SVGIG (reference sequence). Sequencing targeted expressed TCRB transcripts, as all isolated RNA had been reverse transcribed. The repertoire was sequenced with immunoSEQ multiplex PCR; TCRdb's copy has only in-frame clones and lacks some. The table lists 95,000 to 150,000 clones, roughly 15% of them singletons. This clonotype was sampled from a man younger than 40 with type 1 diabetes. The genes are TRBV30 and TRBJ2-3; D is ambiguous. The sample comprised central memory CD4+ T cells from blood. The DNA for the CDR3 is TGTGCCTGGAGTGGACAACGCACAGATACGCAGTATTTT. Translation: CAWSGQRTDTQYF.